This TCR beta chain emerged from a study of CD8 T cells in Susac syndrome. Study background: At blood draw, Susac syndrome patients were therapy-naive, on corticosteroids, or on intravenous immunoglobulin alone.

When the RNA was reverse transcribed, random hexamers were used with an input of roughly 0.5 to 1 ug. TCRdb independently ran MiXCR on the immunoSEQ multiplex PCR reads; one entry per CDR3 protein. Here the sample spans 200,000 to 300,000 distinct CDR3 sequences, 90% to 96% being singletons. The V end lost 3 bases, the J end lost 5 bases, and 10 bases lay between the germline ends. The CDR3 is 12 amino acids. Germline assignment: CDR1 DFQATT and CDR2 SNEGSKA (reference sequence). The rearrangement joins TRBV20-1 to TRBJ2-5; the D gene is possibly TRBD1 (6 bases). Sequencing input: CD4+ T cells from PBMCs. The sequence was obtained from a human donor with Susac syndrome. The CDR3 bases are TGCAGTGCTAGTTACAGGGAGGAGACCCAGTACTTC. It translates to CSASYREETQYF.